Below, 13 T cell receptor beta chains from the same sample are listed, as sequenced in a study of cytomegalovirus exposure and HLA in healthy donors. Profiled with immunoSEQ multiplex PCR; TCRdb holds only in-frame clones, not every one. The data hold about 250,000 clones, with about 86% observed a single time. Sequencing was carried out using PBMCs. The receptors here all came from a man younger than 30 in good health and CMV-seronegative.

V usage is TRBV6-6 and J usage is TRBJ2-7, with D possibly matching TRBD1 (6 bases). CDR1 and CDR2 (germline): MNHNY, SVGAGI (reference sequence). Between the trimmed V and J ends, which lost 4 bases and 3 bases, there was a span of 16 bases. The CDR3 is made up of 15 amino acids. The CDR3: CASSSPQGSGYEQYF. The CDR3 nucleotides read TGTGCCAGCAGTTCGCCACAGGGTTCGGGCTACGAGCAGTACTTC.

This clone was counted between two and nine times. The gene calls are TRBV28 and TRBJ2-7, with 8 bases matching TRBD1. Unmatched junction bases numbered 4, after V lost 6 bases and J lost 6 bases. The CDR3 runs to 12 residues. Germline lookup yields CDR1 MDHEN and CDR2 SYDVKM. CDR3 sequence reads: CASRPTGAEQYF. The CDR3 DNA is TGTGCCAGCAGACCGACAGGGGCCGAGCAGTACTTC.

This sequence joins TRBV11-2 and TRBJ2-1; 10 positions match TRBD2. Trimming removed 0 bases from V and 12 bases from J; junction bases left unmatched: 8. This CDR3 spans 15 amino acids. The germline V gene has CDR1 SGHAT and CDR2 FQNNGV. CDR3 protein: CASSLEPSGSSGQFF. CDR3 coding DNA: TGTGCCAGCAGCTTAGAACCTAGCGGGAGTTCTGGGCAGTTCTTC. The whole variable domain, remainder taken from reference TRBV11-2 and TRBJ2-1, is EAGVAQSPRYKIIEKRQSVAFWCNPISGHATLYWYQQILGQGPKLLIQFQNNGVVDDSQLPKDRFSAERLKGVDSTLKIQPAKLEDSAVYLCASSLEPSGSSGQFFGPGTRLTVL.

This clone was recorded only once. The chain recombines TRBV4-3 with TRBJ1-2, with a tentative D call TRBD1 (5 bases). This CDR3 region has 13 residues. V was pared by 0 bases and J by 8 bases, with 10 bases between. The germline gives CDR1 LGHNA, CDR2 YSLEER. This CDR3 is CASSQEGGGGYTF. The CDR3 DNA reads as TGCGCCAGCAGCCAAGAGGGGGGTGGAGGCTACACCTTC.

This clone came up a few times. The V gene is TRBV30, the J gene TRBJ1-6, with D possibly TRBD1 on 5 matching bases. Per the germline V gene, CDR1 is GTSNPN and CDR2 is SVGIG (reference sequence). The CDR3 totals 15 residues. V was shortened by 0 bases and J by 5 bases, with 11 bases between the two germline ends. The CDR3 region is CAWSVRGGDNSPLHF. CDR3 bases: TGTGCCTGGAGTGTACGGGGAGGGGATAATTCACCCCTCCACTTT.

Remarks on this clone: The same CDR3 can be traced to other DNA sequences in this sample. The chain joins TRBV5-1 to TRBJ2-5; 7 bases align to TRBD2. The CDR3 extends over 15 amino acids. Losses at the gene ends were 2 bases for V and 2 bases for J; bases not matched to a gene: 6. Germline V gene lookup returns CDR1 SGHRS and CDR2 YFSETQ. CDR3 bases: TGCGCCAGCAGCTTAGGGCAGGGAGGGCAAGAGACCCAGTACTTC. Residues: CASSLGQGGQETQYF.

The chain combines TRBV5-4 with TRBJ2-1; 7 positions match TRBD2. This CDR3 contains 13 residues. Unmatched junction bases numbered 6, after V lost 4 bases and J lost 8 bases. CDR1 and CDR2 from the germline V gene are SGHNT and YYREEE (reference sequence). CDR3 DNA: TGTGCCAGCAGCCTTTCGGGGAGGGATGAGCAGTTCTTC. Protein product: CASSLSGRDEQFF.

The gene calls are TRBV5-6 and TRBJ2-7; a weak D match, TRBD1 (5 bases). Germline values: CDR1 SGHDT, CDR2 YYEEEE. Trimming removed 1 base from V and 6 bases from J, with 11 bases in between. The CDR3 extends over 13 amino acids. The CDR3 DNA sequence: TGTGCCAGCAGCTTGTTCAGGGATGCCGAGCAGTACTTC. Translating it yields CASSLFRDAEQYF.

In its sample, this clone was seen once. V gene TRBV5-6 combines with J gene TRBJ1-5, with D uncertain. Germline V gene lookup returns CDR1 SGHDT and CDR2 YYEEEE. With 1 base removed from V and 5 bases from J, the gap between germline ends came to 4 bases. The CDR3 is 12 residues long. Written as DNA, the CDR3 is TGTGCCAGCAGCTTGCGGGATCAGCCCCAGCATTTT. It codes for CASSLRDQPQHF.

The chain carries TRBV6-6 and TRBJ1-1; no definite D call. The germline V gene has CDR1 MNHNY and CDR2 SVGAGI (reference sequence). Trimming shortened V by 5 bases and J by 3 bases, and 7 bases separated the two germline ends. The CDR3 spans 12 residues. The CDR3 is CASSTRDTEAFF. The CDR3 coding sequence is TGTGCCAGCAGTACCCGGGACACTGAAGCTTTCTTT.

The chain joins TRBV18 to TRBJ2-5; no clear D. V was clipped by 1 base and J by 3 bases, with 12 bases between them. The CDR3 is 15 residues long. CDR1 is KGHSH and CDR2 is LQKENI in the germline V gene. CDR3 nucleotides: TGTGCCAGCTCACCACGGCCTCGCCACAAAGAGACCCAGTACTTC. Its translation: CASSPRPRHKETQYF.

The chain links TRBV27 to TRBJ2-5, with D perhaps TRBD2 (7 bases). Germline V gives CDR1 MNHEY, CDR2 SMNVEV (reference sequence). V lost 3 bases and J lost 7, with 12 bases in between. The CDR3 extends over 13 amino acids. The CDR3 region has the DNA TGTGCCAGCAGTTTCGGGGGGCAGGGGACCCAGTACTTC. This gives the protein CASSFGGQGTQYF.

The chain combines TRBV21-1 with TRBJ1-2; the DNA was not compared with TRBD1, the D call given in the table. TRBV21-1 is labeled a pseudogene. The CDR3 has 13 residues. Written as DNA, the CDR3 is TGTGCCAGCAGCAACGTCAGGTTGGGCGGCTACACCTTC. Protein product: CASSNVRLGGYTF.